This T cell receptor (beta chain) was observed in a study of blood T cell repertoires in COVID-19 (dated by TCRdb to 2019 to 2021). In the study overall: Samples from collaborators originated in the United States, Italy and Spain and spanned both the acute and convalescent phases of COVID-19. Deeply sampled blood TCRbeta repertoires from subjects exposed to, actively infected with, or recovered from COVID-19 were included in the dataset. Where HLA class I and class II types were available, the types were taken from metadata supplied by the sample provider, not from assay-based typing. The prospective study material was composed of cDNA or gDNA derived from T cells, B-cell-depleted T cells, or PBMCs. The repertoires were released in a freely available public database intended as a resource for research on the immune response to SARS-CoV-2. The samples were drawn from two sources: the first 160 participants of the ongoing ImmuneRACE study, and 1,000 to 1,500 subjects contributed by 6 global collaborators. The sample metadata nearly always contained a de-identified subject ID, COVID-19 status, age in years and sex. Paper-wide results and their limitations: The quantity of clinical and demographic metadata differed by source and by participant and was supplied without curation.

Details on this clone: The target of this receptor is not known. No base qualities exist here, and no much larger clone lies one base off it.

The immunoSEQ Assay, a bias-controlled multiplex PCR, was used to amplify TCRbeta CDR3 regions from genomic DNA. Regarding the original processing steps: The number of nucleated cells in each sample was estimated from the amplification of reference gene primers within the assay. Sequence reads were collapsed and filtered to measure the absolute abundance of every unique TCRbeta CDR3 rearrangement. For each sample, productive Simpson clonality was calculated as the square root of Simpson's diversity index over productive rearrangements. Drawn from immuneACCESS, this table holds only the in-frame rearrangements with V and J called that TCRdb kept. Clones are partly lost; checked studies trace under half to an unresolved V gene and leave the rest unexplained. V and J calls plus clone size are reproduced from that table; the DNA served to infer D and trimming. The sample data list fewer than 700,000 clones, and about 88% of these were observed just once. Roughly 8.3% of the sample is taken by the ten largest.

One collaborating source in Seattle enrolled patients during active infection and followed them longitudinally through the course of disease. Collaborating institutions collected whole blood in K2EDTA tubes following their own protocols. For TCRbeta analysis, collaborators shipped samples in one of three forms: frozen whole blood, isolated PBMCs, or DNA extracted from either of those sample types. The germline V gene sets CDR1 to MGHRA and CDR2 to YSYEKL. V loses 2 bases of germline sequence and J loses 8 bases, and the interval between the two ends is 21 bases. Including the terminal cysteine and phenylalanine, the CDR3 comprises 16 residues. The sequence is cut down to CDR3 DNA, 48 bases in frame from base 1.

Sequencing input: peripheral blood. The rearrangement combines TRBV4-1 with TRBJ1-2; perhaps TRBD1 is the D gene, with 6 bases matching. The TCR sequence derives from a woman between 45 and 65 years old with COVID-19, enrolled during active disease. The bases are TGCGCCAGCAGCCAAATCAACGGGGCAGGGGATGGGGGCTACACCTTC. Translated, this gives CASSQINGAGDGGYTF.